This T cell receptor beta chain emerged from a study of blood T cell repertoires in COVID-19. Whole-study context: Italy, Spain and the United States were the sources of the convalescent and acute COVID-19 samples. The cDNA or gDNA used as material had been derived from T cells, B-cell-depleted T cells, or PBMCs.

Germline-derived CDR1 and CDR2 are GTSNPN and SVGIG (reference sequence). This CDR3 has 16 amino acids. J gave up 3 bases and V 1 base, and 8 bases lay outside the gene matches. Per the authors' pipeline: Counts of nucleated cells, estimated from reference gene primer amplification, were obtained. Profiling relied on immunoSEQ multiplex PCR, and the TCRdb table lists in-frame clones only, not all of them. The V and J calls and clone size are taken from that table; D and trimming were inferred from the DNA. In the table there are approximately 100,000 clones, around 84% of which are singletons. Sequencing was carried out using peripheral blood. This chain connects TRBV30 to TRBJ1-2, with TRBD1 matching 10 bases. The source is a man in his 60s with acute or convalescent COVID-19. CDR3 in DNA: TGTGCCTGGAGTGGACAGGGACAGGGGCGCTACTATGGCTACACCTTC. This gives the protein CAWSGQGQGRYYGYTF.